This entry is about one TCR beta chain. The data derive from a study of blood T cell repertoires in COVID-19. The wider study: Samples representing acute and convalescent COVID-19 were sourced from the United States, Italy and Spain. Nucleic acid was either cDNA or gDNA, and it came from T cells, B-cell-depleted T cells, or PBMCs.

In germline, CDR1 is SGHDT, CDR2 YYEEEE. The V gene end was trimmed by 4 bases and the J gene end by 4 bases; junction bases not matched to a gene: 9. The CDR3 has 15 amino acids. Assignments of participants to cohorts depended upon their own reported clinical history. The table came from immunoSEQ multiplex PCR; TCRdb's copy has only in-frame clones and leaves some out. Among 370,000 or so clones, more than 75% were seen once, and the ten largest hold about 1.5%. V usage is TRBV5-6 and J usage is TRBJ2-7; TRBD1 aligns across 9 bases. This receptor was identified in a man aged 25-40 years who had recovered from COVID-19. Material: PBMCs or T cells enriched from blood (not recorded which). This CDR3 is CASSLNTGGRYEQYF. In nucleotides, the CDR3 is TGTGCCAGCAGCCTTAACACAGGGGGCAGGTACGAGCAGTACTTC.